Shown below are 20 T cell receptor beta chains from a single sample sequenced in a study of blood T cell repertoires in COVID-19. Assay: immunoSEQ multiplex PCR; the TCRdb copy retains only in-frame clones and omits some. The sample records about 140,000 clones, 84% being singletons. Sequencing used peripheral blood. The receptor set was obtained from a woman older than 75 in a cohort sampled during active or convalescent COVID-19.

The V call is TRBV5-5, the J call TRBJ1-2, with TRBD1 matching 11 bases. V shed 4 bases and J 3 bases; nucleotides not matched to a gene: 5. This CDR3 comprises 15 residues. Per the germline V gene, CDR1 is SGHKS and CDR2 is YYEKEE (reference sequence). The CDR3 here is CASSAWDRGDYGYTF. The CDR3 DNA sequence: TGTGCCAGCAGCGCATGGGACAGGGGGGACTATGGCTACACCTTC.

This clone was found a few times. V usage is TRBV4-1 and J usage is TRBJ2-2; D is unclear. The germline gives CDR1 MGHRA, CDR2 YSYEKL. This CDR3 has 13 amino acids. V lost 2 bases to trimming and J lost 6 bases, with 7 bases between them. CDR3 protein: CASSQFTPGELFF. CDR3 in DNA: TGCGCCAGCAGCCAATTCACACCCGGGGAGCTGTTTTTT.

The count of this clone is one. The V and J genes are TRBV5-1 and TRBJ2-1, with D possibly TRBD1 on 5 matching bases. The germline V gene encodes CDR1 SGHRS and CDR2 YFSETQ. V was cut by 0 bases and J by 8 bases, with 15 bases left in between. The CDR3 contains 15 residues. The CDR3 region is CASSLAFAWGDEQFF. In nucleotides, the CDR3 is TGCGCCAGCAGCTTGGCCTTTGCGTGGGGCGATGAGCAGTTCTTC.

This CDR3 is CSDRGGQYPYGYTF. In DNA, the CDR3 is TGCAGCGACCGGGGAGGCCAATACCCCTATGGCTACACCTTC. The chain couples TRBV29-1 to TRBJ1-2; the D is unclear. V was pared by 7 bases and J by 4 bases, with 19 bases between. CDR1 is SQVTM, CDR2 ANQGSEA, per germline. The CDR3 is made up of 14 amino acids.

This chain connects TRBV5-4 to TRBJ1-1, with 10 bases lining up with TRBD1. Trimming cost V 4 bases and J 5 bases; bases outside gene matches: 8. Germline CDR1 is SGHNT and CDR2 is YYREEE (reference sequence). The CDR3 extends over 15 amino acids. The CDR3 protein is CASSRDRGVVTEAFF. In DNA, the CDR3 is TGTGCCAGCAGCCGGGACAGGGGAGTGGTTACTGAAGCTTTCTTT.

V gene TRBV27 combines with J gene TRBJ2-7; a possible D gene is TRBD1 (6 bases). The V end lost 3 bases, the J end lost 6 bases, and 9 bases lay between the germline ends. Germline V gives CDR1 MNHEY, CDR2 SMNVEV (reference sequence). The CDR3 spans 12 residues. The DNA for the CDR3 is TGTGCCAGCAGTTTTGTCAGGGGCGAGCAGTACTTC. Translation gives CASSFVRGEQYF.

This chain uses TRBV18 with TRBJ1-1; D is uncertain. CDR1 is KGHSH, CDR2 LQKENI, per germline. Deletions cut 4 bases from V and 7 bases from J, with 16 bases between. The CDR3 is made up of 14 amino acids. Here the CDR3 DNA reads TGTGCCAGCTCACTCCACCGGAGTTCAAATGAAGCTTTCTTT. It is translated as CASSLHRSSNEAFF.

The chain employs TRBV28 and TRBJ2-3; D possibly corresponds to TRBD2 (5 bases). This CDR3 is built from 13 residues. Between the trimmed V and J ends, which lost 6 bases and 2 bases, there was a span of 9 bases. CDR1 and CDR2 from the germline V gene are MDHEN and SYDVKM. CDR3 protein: CASRYGITDTQYF. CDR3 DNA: TGTGCCAGCAGATACGGGATCACAGATACGCAGTATTTT.

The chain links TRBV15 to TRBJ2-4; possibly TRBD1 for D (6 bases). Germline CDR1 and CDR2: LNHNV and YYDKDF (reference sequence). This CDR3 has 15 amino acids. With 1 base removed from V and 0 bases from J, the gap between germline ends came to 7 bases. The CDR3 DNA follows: TGTGCCACCAGCAGAGGGGACACAGCCAAAAACATTCAGTACTTC. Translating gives CATSRGDTAKNIQYF.

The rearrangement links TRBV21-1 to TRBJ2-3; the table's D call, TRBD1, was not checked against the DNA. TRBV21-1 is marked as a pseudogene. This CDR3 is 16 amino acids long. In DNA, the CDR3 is TGTGCCAGCAGCAACAAGGACAGACCTAGCACAGATACGCAGTATTTT. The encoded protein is CASSNKDRPSTDTQYF.

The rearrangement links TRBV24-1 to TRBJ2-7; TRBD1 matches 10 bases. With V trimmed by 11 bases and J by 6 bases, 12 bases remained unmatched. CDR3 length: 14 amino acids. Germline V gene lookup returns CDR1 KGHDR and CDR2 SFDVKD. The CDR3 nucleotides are TGTGCCAGCAAGGGGGGACAGGGGTGGCGCGAGCAGTACGTC. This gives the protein CASKGGQGWREQYV.

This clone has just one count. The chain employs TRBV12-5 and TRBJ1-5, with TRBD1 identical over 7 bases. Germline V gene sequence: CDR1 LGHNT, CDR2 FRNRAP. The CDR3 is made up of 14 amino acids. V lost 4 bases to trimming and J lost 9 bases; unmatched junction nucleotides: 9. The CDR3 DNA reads TGTGCTAGTGGTTCCAGGACAGGCCTAGGGCCCCAGCATTTT. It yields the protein CASGSRTGLGPQHF.

The CDR3 DNA reads TGTGCCAGTAGACCGGGGTTCTTAGTGGTTGGAACTAATGAAAAACTGTTTTTT. It translates to CASRPGFLVVGTNEKLFF. This chain links TRBV19 with TRBJ1-4; no firm D call. This CDR3 has 18 amino acids. CDR1 is LNHDA, CDR2 SQIVND, per germline (reference sequence). V shed 6 bases and J shed 1 base, with 21 bases lying between them.

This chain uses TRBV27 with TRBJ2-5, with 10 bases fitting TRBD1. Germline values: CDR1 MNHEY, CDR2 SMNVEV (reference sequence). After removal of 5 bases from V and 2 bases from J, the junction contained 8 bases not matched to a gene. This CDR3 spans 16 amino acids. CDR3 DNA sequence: TGTGCCAGCAGTCCTCTTTCGGGACAGGGGCAAGAGACCCAGTACTTC. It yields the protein CASSPLSGQGQETQYF.

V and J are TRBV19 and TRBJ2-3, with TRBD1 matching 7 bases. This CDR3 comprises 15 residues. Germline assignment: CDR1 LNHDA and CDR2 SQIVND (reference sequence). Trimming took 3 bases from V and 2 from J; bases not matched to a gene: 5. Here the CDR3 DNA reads TGTGCCAGTAGTATCGAGACAGGGCTCACAGATACGCAGTATTTT. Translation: CASSIETGLTDTQYF.

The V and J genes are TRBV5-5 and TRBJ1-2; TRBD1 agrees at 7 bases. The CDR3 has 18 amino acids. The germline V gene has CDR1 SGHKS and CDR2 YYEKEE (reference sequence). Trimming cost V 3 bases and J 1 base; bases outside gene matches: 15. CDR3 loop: CASSSLFALRGINYGYTF. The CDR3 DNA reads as TGTGCCAGCAGCTCACTCTTCGCCCTCAGGGGGATTAACTATGGCTACACCTTC.

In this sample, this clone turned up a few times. CDR3 region: CASSDLNSTEPYEQYV. In DNA, the CDR3 is TGCGCCAGCAGTGACCTAAATTCGACAGAACCCTACGAGCAGTACGTC. The chain recombines TRBV10-1 with TRBJ2-7; perhaps TRBD1 as D (5 bases). Germline V gene lookup returns CDR1 WNHNN and CDR2 SYGVQD (reference sequence). This CDR3 has 16 amino acids. V was trimmed by 3 bases and J by 2 bases, leaving 17 bases between them.

Here the CDR3 DNA reads TGTGCCAGTAGTGCCGGACAGGGGTCTTCACCCCTCCACTTT. It yields the protein CASSAGQGSSPLHF. V is TRBV19 and J is TRBJ1-6; 9 bases map to TRBD1. J was trimmed by 9 bases and V by 5 bases; bases with no gene match: 5. The germline V gene has CDR1 LNHDA and CDR2 SQIVND (reference sequence). CDR3 length: 14 residues. Looking up the rest from reference TRBV19 and TRBJ1-6 gives the full variable domain: DGGITQSPKYLFRKEGQNVTLSCEQNLNHDAMYWYRQDPGQGLRLIYYSQIVNDFQKGDIAEGYSVSREKKESFPLTVTSAQKNPTAFYLCASSAGQGSSPLHFGNGTRLTVT.

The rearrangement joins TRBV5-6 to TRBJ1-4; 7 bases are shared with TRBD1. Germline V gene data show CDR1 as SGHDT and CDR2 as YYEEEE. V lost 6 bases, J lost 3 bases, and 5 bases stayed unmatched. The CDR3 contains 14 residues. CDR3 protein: CASKRGPANEKLFF. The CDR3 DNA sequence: TGTGCCAGCAAAAGGGGGCCGGCTAATGAAAAACTGTTTTTT.

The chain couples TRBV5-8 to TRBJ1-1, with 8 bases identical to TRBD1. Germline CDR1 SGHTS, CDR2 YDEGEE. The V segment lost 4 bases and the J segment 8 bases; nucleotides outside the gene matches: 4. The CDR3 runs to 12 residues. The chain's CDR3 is CASSIGTGEAFF. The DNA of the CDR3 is TGTGCCAGCAGCATTGGGACAGGCGAAGCTTTCTTT.